The 23 T cell receptor beta chains below all came from one sample that was sequenced in a study of technical replicates of blood from a handful of donors. Data came from immunoSEQ multiplex PCR; TCRdb stores just in-frame clones and leaves some out. Of about 69,000 clones in the sample, over 70% were seen once. Sequences were obtained from PBMCs. The receptors originated from a human donor in good health. Some clones in this sample may be carry-over from other donors' samples.

The chain recombines TRBV27 with TRBJ2-4; D gene uncertain. The CDR3 is 11 residues long. CDR1 and CDR2 from the germline V gene are MNHEY and SMNVEV (reference sequence). Trimming removed 8 bases from V and 6 bases from J, with 8 bases in between. The CDR3 DNA sequence: TGTGCCAGCCCCGTCGTAAACATTCAGTACTTC. It encodes CASPVVNIQYF.

The V call is TRBV29-1, the J call TRBJ2-1, with TRBD2 matching over 7 bases. Germline-derived CDR1 and CDR2 are SQVTM and ANQGSEA. V shed 6 bases, J shed 0 bases, and the junction held 2 bases outside the gene matches. The CDR3 runs 13 residues. CDR3 nucleotides: TGCAGCGTCCGGGACTACTCCTACAATGAGCAGTTCTTC. This translates into CSVRDYSYNEQFF.

V and J are TRBV5-1 and TRBJ2-7; D remains unclear. The CDR3 extends over 14 amino acids. The germline gives CDR1 SGHRS, CDR2 YFSETQ. The V end was cut by 4 bases, the J end by 3 bases, with 14 bases between. CDR3 loop: CASSPPYSSYEQYF. CDR3 nucleotide sequence: TGCGCCAGCAGCCCCCCCTACAGTAGCTACGAGCAGTACTTC.

The gene calls are TRBV4-1 and TRBJ1-6; 10 bases map to TRBD1. The germline V gene encodes CDR1 MGHRA and CDR2 YSYEKL. The trim removed 5 bases at V and 9 bases at J, leaving 4 bases unmatched. The CDR3 runs to 14 residues. The DNA of the CDR3 is TGCGCCAGCAGCAACCGGGACAGGGGTTCACCCCTCCACTTT. It yields the protein CASSNRDRGSPLHF.

The chain combines TRBV18 with TRBJ2-1, with a tentative D call TRBD2 (5 bases). The CDR3 is made up of 13 amino acids. The germline V gene encodes CDR1 KGHSH and CDR2 LQKENI. The V end was cut by 3 bases, the J end by 8 bases, with 11 bases between. The CDR3 region has the DNA TGTGCCAGCTCACCGAGTCTAGCTTATGAGCAGTTCTTC. Amino acids: CASSPSLAYEQFF.

V usage is TRBV5-4 and J usage is TRBJ2-1; tentative D call: TRBD2 (5 bases). This CDR3 comprises 15 residues. CDR1 SGHNT and CDR2 YYREEE come from the germline V gene (reference sequence). Trimming removed 4 bases at V and 0 bases at J, with 11 bases between. The CDR3 region has the DNA TGTGCCAGCAGCCGGAGCGGTTACTCCTACAATGAGCAGTTCTTC. This codes for CASSRSGYSYNEQFF.

The chain's CDR3 is CASSTGQGTLGNTIYF. As DNA, the CDR3 is TGCGCCAGCAGCACGGGACAGGGGACGTTGGGAAACACCATATATTTT. V and J are TRBV5-1 and TRBJ1-3; 10 nucleotides match TRBD1. The length of the CDR3 is 16 residues. Trimming at V came to 4 bases and at J to 4 bases, leaving 8 bases not matched to a gene. CDR1 and CDR2 (germline): SGHRS, YFSETQ. Based on the CDR3 plus reference TRBV5-1 and TRBJ1-3, the full variable domain is KAGVTQTPRYLIKTRGQQVTLSCSPISGHRSVSWYQQTPGQGLQFLFEYFSETQRNKGNFPGRFSGRQFSNSRSEMNVSTLELGDSALYLCASSTGQGTLGNTIYFGEGSWLTVV.

The rearrangement links TRBV21-1 to TRBJ2-7; TRBD1 reflects the table's D call only, with no check against the DNA. TRBV21-1 has pseudogene status. This CDR3 is built from 15 residues. Here the CDR3 reads CASSPKVDKSYEQYF. CDR3 coding DNA: TGTGCCAGCAGCCCAAAAGTTGACAAGTCCTACGAGCAGTACTTC.

The J gene is TRBJ1-6, the V gene TRBV11-2; no firm D call. The CDR3 has 14 amino acids. The germline V gene encodes CDR1 SGHAT and CDR2 FQNNGV. Trimming took off 5 bases at V and 9 bases at J, with 14 bases between the two ends. The CDR3 bases are TGTGCCAGCAGCCATTCTACCCCCGGTTCACCCCTCCACTTT. Translation gives CASSHSTPGSPLHF. Filled out from reference TRBV11-2 and TRBJ1-6, the complete variable domain reads EAGVAQSPRYKIIEKRQSVAFWCNPISGHATLYWYQQILGQGPKLLIQFQNNGVVDDSQLPKDRFSAERLKGVDSTLKIQPAKLEDSAVYLCASSHSTPGSPLHFGNGTRLTVT.

In DNA form, the CDR3 reads TGCGCCAGCAGCTTGGGGCCTAGCGGGAGGGATTCCTACGAGCAGTACTTC. Translating it yields CASSLGPSGRDSYEQYF. This chain joins TRBV5-1 and TRBJ2-7, with 12 bases that match TRBD2. Germline CDR1 SGHRS, CDR2 YFSETQ. Trimming cost V 0 bases and J 1 base; bases outside gene matches: 5. The length of the CDR3 is 17 residues.

The J gene is TRBJ1-2, the V gene TRBV7-8, with a weak D call TRBD1 (5 bases). Trimming stripped 5 bases from V and 3 bases from J, with 10 bases between. CDR1 and CDR2 (germline): SGHVS, FQNEAQ. There are 13 residues in the CDR3. The CDR3 spells CASSVTRDYGYTF. CDR3 nucleotides: TGTGCCAGCAGCGTAACCAGGGACTATGGCTACACCTTC.

The CDR3 nucleotides read TGTGCCAGCAGCTTGATTGGGCCCCGCCAAGAGACCCAGTACTTC. The encoded protein is CASSLIGPRQETQYF. V usage is TRBV5-5 and J usage is TRBJ2-5; D not resolved. The CDR3 loop spans 15 amino acids. V shed 1 base and J shed 1 base, with 11 bases lying between them. Looked up from germline, CDR1 is SGHKS and CDR2 is YYEKEE (reference sequence).

V usage is TRBV4-1 and J usage is TRBJ2-7, with D tentatively TRBD2 (5 bases). V dropped 5 bases and J dropped 0 bases, with 14 bases sitting between them. The length of the CDR3 is 15 residues. The germline V gene has CDR1 MGHRA and CDR2 YSYEKL. This CDR3 reads CASSVRRGSSYEQYF. CDR3 DNA: TGCGCCAGCAGCGTCCGTCGGGGAAGCTCCTACGAGCAGTACTTC.

The chain recombines TRBV7-3 with TRBJ2-7; D might be TRBD2 (6 bases). The CDR3 consists of 19 residues. Trimming took 2 bases from V and 5 from J, leaving 28 bases between them. Germline-derived CDR1 and CDR2 are SGHTA and FQGTGA. CDR3 DNA sequence: TGTGCCAGCAGCTTACTAATACTAGCCATGGAAATGGGATCCCACGAGCAGTACTTC. This translates into CASSLLILAMEMGSHEQYF. The full variable domain, rest sourced from reference TRBV7-3 and TRBJ2-7, is GAGVSQTPSNKVTEKGKYVELRCDPISGHTALYWYRQSLGQGPEFLIYFQGTGAADDSGLPNDRFFAVRPEGSVSTLKIQRTERGDSAVYLCASSLLILAMEMGSHEQYFGPGTRLTVT.

The chain combines TRBV9 with TRBJ1-1; 7 positions agree with TRBD1. With V trimmed by 4 bases and J by 8 bases, 11 bases remained unmatched. Germline V gene lookup returns CDR1 SGDLS and CDR2 YYNGEE. The CDR3 contains 14 residues. The CDR3 region is CASSQGTRQGEAFF. The CDR3 bases are TGTGCCAGCAGCCAAGGGACAAGACAGGGAGAAGCTTTCTTT. The variable domain in full, with the rest retrieved from reference TRBV9 and TRBJ1-1, is DSGVTQTPKHLITATGQRVTLRCSPRSGDLSVYWYQQSLDQGLQFLIQYYNGEERAKGNILERFSAQQFPDLHSELNLSSLELGDSALYFCASSQGTRQGEAFFGQGTRLTVV.

This clone was recorded once. The chain's CDR3 is CASSWNPAGGGSQETQYF. In DNA, the CDR3 is TGTGCCAGCAGTTGGAACCCGGCGGGAGGCGGTTCGCAAGAGACCCAGTACTTC. The genes are TRBV13 and TRBJ2-5; 8 bases align to TRBD2. Germline loops: CDR1 PRHDT, CDR2 FYEKMQ (reference sequence). The CDR3 loop spans 18 amino acids. J was trimmed by 2 bases and V by 6 bases; bases with no gene match: 17.

V and J are TRBV5-1 and TRBJ1-2; possible D gene TRBD1, 5 bases. With 2 bases removed from V and 8 bases from J, the gap between germline ends came to 16 bases. Germline CDR1 reads SGHRS; CDR2 reads YFSETQ. The CDR3 spans 14 residues. CDR3 residues: CASSFNGGGRGYTF. The CDR3 bases are TGCGCCAGCAGCTTTAACGGCGGGGGACGGGGCTACACCTTC.

The rearrangement links TRBV7-9 to TRBJ2-1; a weak D match, TRBD2 (6 bases). The CDR3 is made up of 16 amino acids. The V and J ends lost 4 bases and 8 bases respectively, with 21 bases between them. Germline CDR1 is SEHNR and CDR2 is FQNEAQ (reference sequence). The CDR3 region is CASSSVTSSDDYEQFF. The DNA for the CDR3 is TGTGCCAGCAGCTCCGTCACATCTAGCGATGACTATGAGCAGTTCTTC.

This clone was seen just once. The rearrangement joins TRBV29-1 to TRBJ1-2; D is possibly TRBD1 (5 bases). The CDR3 runs to 13 residues. Germline V CDR1 and CDR2: SQVTM, ANQGSEA. The DNA for the CDR3 is TGCACCATTGGTATCGGGGGTGACTATGGCTACACCTTC. Its protein product is CTIGIGGDYGYTF.

This clone was seen a single time. The chain joins TRBV19 to TRBJ2-6; D ambiguous. The CDR3 consists of 15 residues. CDR1 LNHDA and CDR2 SQIVND come from the germline V gene (reference sequence). Deletions cut 8 bases from V and 1 base from J, with 12 bases between. The DNA for the CDR3 is TGTGCCAGTCGCCCCGGTGTTTCTGGGGCCAACGTCCTGACTTTC. Translated: CASRPGVSGANVLTF.

The rearrangement links TRBV11-3 to TRBJ1-1, with D possibly TRBD1 on 5 matching bases. V lost 5 bases to trimming and J lost 5 bases, with 12 bases between them. The CDR3 spans 13 residues. Germline loops: CDR1 SGHNT, CDR2 YENEEA. As DNA, the CDR3 is TGTGCCAGCAGCACGGGGGGGTCGACTGAAGCTTTCTTT. Amino acid sequence: CASSTGGSTEAFF.

This clone was observed a single time. The chain joins TRBV10-3 to TRBJ1-5; 10 bases are a match to TRBD1. Germline assignment: CDR1 ENHRY and CDR2 SYGVKD. The length of the CDR3 is 13 residues. V was clipped by 10 bases and J by 7 bases; unmatched bases: 7. The CDR3 nucleotides read TGTGCCACCGGACAGGGGGTGGGCCAGCCCCAGCATTTT. As protein: CATGQGVGQPQHF.

In this sample, this clone turned up a few times. CDR3 region: CASSFRVPGELFF. CDR3 nucleotides: TGTGCCAGCAGCTTCCGGGTCCCCGGGGAGCTGTTTTTT. The V call is TRBV7-2, the J call TRBJ2-2, with D unclear. V was trimmed by 3 bases and J by 6 bases, leaving 8 bases between them. Looked up from germline, CDR1 is SGHTA and CDR2 is FQGNSA. This CDR3 spans 13 amino acids.